Listed below are T cell receptor beta chains from one sample, sequenced in a study of cytomegalovirus exposure and HLA in healthy donors. The data were produced by immunoSEQ multiplex PCR, yet TCRdb's version contains in-frame clones alone and is incomplete. The sample contains about 150,000 clones, approximately 71% of which appear only once. What was sequenced was PBMCs. The receptors were sampled from a woman aged 18-35 years in good health and CMV-seropositive. The CDR3 runs from the conserved cysteine through the conserved F or W. The order of the fields is clone size, CDR3 length, J gene, D gene, V gene, CDR3 DNA, CDR3 protein. A D gene is named only where the DNA matches it firmly. The size field is filled for only some rows; it gives once, few, many or a size class.

clone_size: few
cdr3_length: 10
j_call: TRBJ2-1
d_call: -
v_call: TRBV20-1
cdr3_nt: TGCAGTGCCCAGTTCGGCGGGCAGTTCTTC
cdr3_aa: CSAQFGGQFF

clone_size: -
cdr3_length: 16
j_call: TRBJ2-3
d_call: TRBD1
v_call: TRBV7-9
cdr3_nt: TGTGCCAGCAGCCTAAGTTTCCAGGGGGACACAGATACGCAGTATTTT
cdr3_aa: CASSLSFQGDTDTQYF

clone_size: -
cdr3_length: 14
j_call: TRBJ1-1
d_call: -
v_call: TRBV30
cdr3_nt: TGTGCCTGGAGTCCTCGACCCTGGGAGACTGAAGCTTTCTTT
cdr3_aa: CAWSPRPWETEAFF

clone_size: -
cdr3_length: 14
j_call: TRBJ2-5
d_call: TRBD1
v_call: TRBV7-8
cdr3_nt: TGTGCCAGCAGCTCCCGGACAGGGCAAGAGACCCAGTACTTC
cdr3_aa: CASSSRTGQETQYF

clone_size: -
cdr3_length: 17
j_call: TRBJ1-6
d_call: TRBD1
v_call: TRBV27
cdr3_nt: TGTGCCACCCGCCTACAGGGGGCATTCAGTGTTAATTCACCCCTCCACTTT
cdr3_aa: CATRLQGAFSVNSPLHF

clone_size: few
cdr3_length: 12
j_call: TRBJ1-5
d_call: -
v_call: TRBV2
cdr3_nt: TGTGCCAGCAGTGAACGTCGGGGGGCCCAGCATTTT
cdr3_aa: CASSERRGAQHF

clone_size: few
cdr3_length: 17
j_call: TRBJ1-4
d_call: TRBD1
v_call: TRBV7-8
cdr3_nt: TGTGCCAGCAGCTTCCCGGGACAGGGCCCCTATAATGAAAAACTGTTTTTT
cdr3_aa: CASSFPGQGPYNEKLFF

clone_size: -
cdr3_length: 15
j_call: TRBJ2-7
d_call: TRBD1
v_call: TRBV5-1
cdr3_nt: TGCGCCAGCAGCAAGGGACAGGGGGGGAACTACGAGCAGTACTTC
cdr3_aa: CASSKGQGGNYEQYF

clone_size: -
cdr3_length: 15
j_call: TRBJ2-5
d_call: TRBD1
v_call: TRBV7-2
cdr3_nt: TGTGCCAGCAGCTTCTGGACAGGGAGAGAAGAGACCCAGTACTTC
cdr3_aa: CASSFWTGREETQYF

clone_size: -
cdr3_length: 15
j_call: TRBJ2-3
d_call: TRBD1
v_call: TRBV2
cdr3_nt: TGTGCCAGCAGTGTGTCAGGGACAGGCACAGATACGCAGTATTTT
cdr3_aa: CASSVSGTGTDTQYF

clone_size: -
cdr3_length: 15
j_call: TRBJ2-7
d_call: TRBD2
v_call: TRBV13
cdr3_nt: TGTGCCAGCAGCTTACGGACTAGCGGGGTATACGAGCAGTACTTC
cdr3_aa: CASSLRTSGVYEQYF

clone_size: -
cdr3_length: 14
j_call: TRBJ2-7
d_call: -
v_call: TRBV15
cdr3_nt: TGTGCCACCAGCAGAGGGGGCGTGGCTCTCGAGCAGTACTTC
cdr3_aa: CATSRGGVALEQYF

clone_size: once
cdr3_length: 14
j_call: TRBJ1-1
d_call: -
v_call: TRBV5-5
cdr3_nt: TGTGCCAGCAGCTTGACAGACATGAACACTGAAGCTTTCTTT
cdr3_aa: CASSLTDMNTEAFF

clone_size: few
cdr3_length: 15
j_call: TRBJ2-2
d_call: -
v_call: TRBV5-6
cdr3_nt: TGTGCCAGCAGCTTTCTACTAGGGATGGGCGGGGAGCTGTTTTTT
cdr3_aa: CASSFLLGMGGELFF

clone_size: once
cdr3_length: 13
j_call: TRBJ1-1
d_call: -
v_call: TRBV11-1
cdr3_nt: TGTGCCAGCAGCTTGGGGGGTGCCACTGAAGCTTTCTTT
cdr3_aa: CASSLGGATEAFF

clone_size: few
cdr3_length: 14
j_call: TRBJ1-2
d_call: TRBD1
v_call: TRBV10-3
cdr3_nt: TGTGCCATCAGGGATGCAGGGGGTCCCTATGGCTACACCTTC
cdr3_aa: CAIRDAGGPYGYTF

clone_size: -
cdr3_length: 15
j_call: TRBJ1-3
d_call: TRBD1
v_call: TRBV6-1
cdr3_nt: TGTGCCAGCAGTGAATTAGCAGACAGGGAAAACACCATATATTTT
cdr3_aa: CASSELADRENTIYF

clone_size: -
cdr3_length: 15
j_call: TRBJ1-6
d_call: TRBD1
v_call: TRBV2
cdr3_nt: TGTGCCAGCAGCTTAGGGTCAGGGGGGCATTCACCCCTCCACTTT
cdr3_aa: CASSLGSGGHSPLHF

clone_size: -
cdr3_length: 16
j_call: TRBJ1-5
d_call: -
v_call: TRBV6-6
cdr3_nt: TGTGCCAGCAGTAAGGGGTTAGGGTTTAGCAATCAGCCCCAGCATTTT
cdr3_aa: CASSKGLGFSNQPQHF

clone_size: -
cdr3_length: 18
j_call: TRBJ2-7
d_call: TRBD1
v_call: TRBV30
cdr3_nt: TGTGCCTGGAGTGCGTGGTCCGGGACAGGGGGCCGTGGCGACGAGCAGTACTTC
cdr3_aa: CAWSAWSGTGGRGDEQYF

clone_size: -
cdr3_length: 14
j_call: TRBJ1-5
d_call: -
v_call: TRBV19
cdr3_nt: TGTGCCAGTAGTATAGATCCGGGGGGTCAGCCCCAGCATTTT
cdr3_aa: CASSIDPGGQPQHF

clone_size: -
cdr3_length: 15
j_call: TRBJ2-1
d_call: TRBD2
v_call: TRBV27
cdr3_nt: TGTGCCAGCAGTGCAGCGGGGGGATCCTACAATGAGCAGTTCTTC
cdr3_aa: CASSAAGGSYNEQFF

clone_size: -
cdr3_length: 14
j_call: TRBJ2-3
d_call: TRBD2
v_call: TRBV6-1
cdr3_nt: TGTGCCAGCAGTGACCGGGGGGGGTTGGATACGCAGTATTTT
cdr3_aa: CASSDRGGLDTQYF

clone_size: few
cdr3_length: 14
j_call: TRBJ2-5
d_call: -
v_call: TRBV5-1
cdr3_nt: TGCGCCAGCAGCTTGAGAGGGGGTTGGGAGACCCAGTACTTC
cdr3_aa: CASSLRGGWETQYF

clone_size: few
cdr3_length: 12
j_call: TRBJ2-5
d_call: -
v_call: TRBV13
cdr3_nt: TGTGCCAGCAGCTCCAAGGGGGAGACCCAGTACTTC
cdr3_aa: CASSSKGETQYF

clone_size: -
cdr3_length: 14
j_call: TRBJ2-1
d_call: TRBD1
v_call: TRBV28
cdr3_nt: TGTGCCACCCATGGGGACAGGGACTTTAATGAGCAGTTCTTC
cdr3_aa: CATHGDRDFNEQFF

clone_size: -
cdr3_length: 14
j_call: TRBJ1-6
d_call: TRBD1
v_call: TRBV6-5
cdr3_nt: TGTGCCAGCAGCAATACAGGGGGCGGTTCACCCCTCCACTTT
cdr3_aa: CASSNTGGGSPLHF